The T cell receptor (beta chain) described here comes from a study of shared clonotypes between healthy human individuals (dated by TCRdb to the early 2020s). General notes on the study: The cohort comprised a couple of women and a few men aged 18 to 49 years. The study deeply sequenced blood TCR repertoires of 5 or 6 healthy adults to estimate repertoire size and the extent of clonotype sharing between individuals. For each donor, CD4 naive and CD4 memory were each run on three plates, CD8 naive on two plates, and CD8 memory on one plate. To increase sequencing depth and limit assay-specific biases, TCR repertoire library preparation and sequencing were carried out by different laboratories using diverse techniques. Between about 0.9 and 8.9 billion PBMCs per donor were obtained by leukapheresis.

From its cysteine to its phenylalanine, the CDR3 spans 15 amino acids. CDR3 DNA is the only sequence kept; it has 45 bases, read in frame from the first base. CDR1 and CDR2 were assigned from the germline V gene as SGHAT and FQNNGV. The junction shows trimming of 6 bases on V and 2 bases on J, and the gene matches do not reach 7 bases of it. The donors were healthy, HIV-negative adults who had no recently reported acute infections or vaccinations. All donors were Caucasian adults living in Nashville, Tennessee, USA. Magnetic negative selection was used to enrich CD4+ T cells, after which naive cells were positively selected on CD45RA and the negative fraction became the memory subset. Blood was obtained by leukapheresis, after which PBMCs were separated by Ficoll-Histopaque density gradient centrifugation and cryopreserved in liquid nitrogen vapor phase. Purity and quantity of every magnetically sorted T cell population were checked by analytical flow cytometry. Each sorted fraction had its genomic DNA isolated and then quantified by UV absorbance on a Nanodrop 2000c.

Using the deep immunoSEQ assay, multiplex PCR amplified TCR CDR3 regions from genomic DNA. Extracted genomic DNA from each cell subset was spread evenly across all wells of several immunoSEQ 96-well plates, with each plate serving as a replicate. For sorted subsets, approximately 190 ng of genomic DNA, equivalent to 30,000 or so T cell genomes, went into each replicate PCR. Purified libraries were measured with a Qubit 3.0 fluorometer, size-checked on a Bioanalyzer 2100, and measured again with the KAPA Library Quantification kit. Each immunoSEQ 96-well plate was sequenced on its own single-read 150-cycle Illumina NextSeq 550 flow cell. The authors' pipeline ran thus. The immunoSEQ output contained only junctional sequences without quality scores, so filtering could not match that applied to full-length reads. To assign V/J genes and CDR3, sequences were annotated against IMGT germline references using PyIR, a Python wrapper for IgBLAST v1.9. Reads with weak V/J assignments (E-value above 1e-6), missing CDR3, stop codons, out-of-frame junctions, or ambiguous translated residues were removed. A V3J clonotype was defined by an identical inferred V gene, J gene, and CDR3 amino acid sequence. The percentage overlap between two repertoires was calculated by dividing the number of shared unique clonotypes by the size of the smaller repertoire. Three approaches were used to assess repertoire richness: RTK rarefaction, the Chao1 estimator, and Recon v2.1 estimates of unobserved clonotypes. Generation probabilities for all TCRbeta clonotypes obtained by the gDNA method from a handful of donors were computed using OLGA. In its TCRdb copy, this immuneACCESS table keeps in-frame sequences only and misses some clones. Where compared with another copy, unresolved V genes explain less than half of these, and the others have no known cause. D and trimming were read from the DNA, whereas the V and J calls and clone size are those reported in that table. The sample includes roughly 1,000,000 clones, with approximately 80% observed a single time. The ten top clones hold approximately 0.5% of the sample.

Results the study describes overall, beyond this receptor: Sampling was restricted to blood, and TCR repertoires in tissues likely differ from the TCR repertoires found in blood. Higher generation probabilities were observed for clonotypes shared by all four sorted-subset donors than for non-shared clonotypes. Rarefaction of sorted-subset datasets indicated incomplete sequencing despite the large sequencing depth. The small number of donors limited the genetic and exposure-history diversity represented. Larger estimated clonotype richness was generally found for naive subsets than for memory subsets. Pairwise subsampling led to the expectation that sequencing depth would affect the degree of clonotype sharing among donors. Across four donors, around 5% of naive CD4, roughly 3.8% of naive CD8, 2% to 2.5% of memory CD4, and under 0.45% of memory CD8 clonotypes were shared.

Concerning this clone itself: The antigen it recognizes is unknown. No much larger clonotype is one base removed from it; base qualities were not supplied.

Sequences were obtained from memory CD4+ T cells from PBMCs. In light of the paper, this sample's cell subset or site label describes: CD45RA-negative fraction. The rearranged chain carries TRBV11-2 and TRBJ1-3, with 7 bases in between that match TRBD1. This receptor was identified in a man aged 18 to 29 in good health. Some clones in this sample may be carry-over from other donors' samples. The CDR3 corresponds to CASRHNQGAGNTIYF. The nucleotides read TGTGCCAGCAGACATAACCAGGGGGCTGGAAACACCATATATTTT.